Listed below are T cell receptor beta chains from one sample, sequenced in a study of T-cell memory formation after mild COVID-19. TCRdb re-called the 5' RACE reads with MiXCR, one entry per CDR3 protein. The data hold hundreds of thousands of distinct CDR3 sequences, with over 20% observed a single time. Sequenced: PBMCs or a T cell subset sorted from them (not recorded which). These receptor sequences come from an adult woman who had mild COVID-19 (a few samples of this study predate the infection). Cell type and time point are not known. The CDR3 runs from the conserved cysteine through the conserved F or W. Fields, in order: CDR3 length, D gene, J gene, clone size, V gene, CDR3 protein, CDR3 DNA. D genes are given only for firm matches. Only part of the rows carry a size: once, few, many, or a class if the clone is expanded.

cdr3_length: 15; d_call: TRBD1; j_call: TRBJ2-6; clone_size: many; v_call: TRBV9; cdr3_aa: CASSLQGAGANVLTF; cdr3_nt: TGTGCCAGCAGCCTACAGGGGGCCGGGGCCAACGTCCTGACTTTC
cdr3_length: 15; d_call: -; j_call: TRBJ2-7; clone_size: -; v_call: TRBV27; cdr3_aa: CASSFSGGRGYEQYF; cdr3_nt: TGTGCCAGCAGTTTTTCCGGGGGCAGGGGCTACGAGCAGTACTTC
cdr3_length: 15; d_call: -; j_call: TRBJ1-1; clone_size: few; v_call: TRBV28; cdr3_aa: CASKAETGANTEAFF; cdr3_nt: TGTGCCAGCAAGGCGGAGACGGGGGCGAACACTGAAGCTTTCTTT
cdr3_length: 14; d_call: -; j_call: TRBJ1-4; clone_size: -; v_call: TRBV2; cdr3_aa: CASSLGHRNEKLFF; cdr3_nt: TGTGCCAGCAGTTTGGGACACCGGAATGAAAAACTGTTTTTT
cdr3_length: 14; d_call: -; j_call: TRBJ1-1; clone_size: -; v_call: TRBV5-1; cdr3_aa: CASSDAQGNTEAFF; cdr3_nt: TGCGCCAGCAGCGACGCACAGGGAAACACTGAAGCTTTCTTT
cdr3_length: 16; d_call: -; j_call: TRBJ2-3; clone_size: -; v_call: TRBV6-5; cdr3_aa: CASTPPGPRSPDTQYF; cdr3_nt: TGTGCCAGCACCCCTCCCGGGCCGAGGAGCCCAGATACGCAGTATTTT
cdr3_length: 14; d_call: -; j_call: TRBJ2-7; clone_size: -; v_call: TRBV21-1; cdr3_aa: CASSNPRRGYEQYF; cdr3_nt: TGTGCCAGCAGCAACCCCAGGAGGGGCTACGAGCAGTACTTC
cdr3_length: 15; d_call: -; j_call: TRBJ2-1; clone_size: -; v_call: TRBV20-1; cdr3_aa: CSGLSWVSSYNEQFF; cdr3_nt: TGCAGTGGGTTAAGCTGGGTGAGCTCCTACAATGAGCAGTTCTTC
cdr3_length: 13; d_call: -; j_call: TRBJ2-7; clone_size: -; v_call: TRBV12-5; cdr3_aa: CASGRSVPLEQYF; cdr3_nt: TGTGCTAGTGGTCGGTCCGTACCCCTCGAGCAGTACTTC
cdr3_length: 14; d_call: TRBD2; j_call: TRBJ2-7; clone_size: many; v_call: TRBV5-1; cdr3_aa: CASSLTSGSYEQYF; cdr3_nt: TGCGCCAGCAGCTTAACTAGCGGGAGTTACGAGCAGTACTTC
cdr3_length: 15; d_call: TRBD2; j_call: TRBJ2-7; clone_size: few; v_call: TRBV20-1; cdr3_aa: CSARLPGTSGYEQYF; cdr3_nt: TGCAGTGCTAGATTACCGGGGACTAGCGGATACGAGCAGTACTTC
cdr3_length: 16; d_call: -; j_call: TRBJ2-1; clone_size: -; v_call: TRBV9; cdr3_aa: CASSVGQRDPYNEQFF; cdr3_nt: TGTGCCAGCAGCGTAGGCCAACGGGATCCCTACAATGAGCAGTTCTTC
cdr3_length: 14; d_call: -; j_call: TRBJ1-4; clone_size: -; v_call: TRBV27; cdr3_aa: CASGGIATNEKLFF; cdr3_nt: TGTGCCAGCGGGGGGATTGCAACTAATGAAAAACTGTTTTTT
cdr3_length: 15; d_call: TRBD1; j_call: TRBJ1-1; clone_size: -; v_call: TRBV4-1; cdr3_aa: CASSQAYRGRTEAFF; cdr3_nt: TGCGCCAGCAGCCAAGCATACAGGGGGCGGACTGAAGCTTTCTTT